This TCR beta chain was found in a study of shared clonotypes between healthy human individuals. Points from the study as a whole: An expected dependence of interdonor clonotype sharing on sequencing depth was noted. Generally, naive subsets came out with larger estimated richness than memory subsets. Genetic and exposure-history diversity was limited by the small donor number.

As regards this clone: Its antigen is currently unknown.

The V end was cut by 6 bases, the J end by 5 bases, with 21 bases between. This CDR3 is built from 16 residues. Looked up from germline, CDR1 is MNHEY and CDR2 is SMNVEV (reference sequence). TCRdb keeps only in-frame clones here, not all; method: immunoSEQ multiplex PCR. The sample lists under 850,000 clones, 92% occurring once. Naive CD8 cells lacked CD45RO and underwent positive selection for CCR7, leaving out terminally differentiated effector memory CD45RA+ cells. Healthy adults negative for HIV, lacking recent acute infections or vaccinations, served as donors. The sequencing sample was made of naive CD8+ T cells sorted from blood. The chain employs TRBV27 and TRBJ2-3; D is perhaps TRBD2 (6 bases). This sequence was found in a man younger than 45 in good health. The CDR3 loop reads CASSLPGGGRRDTQYF. DNA for the CDR3: TGTGCCAGCAGCCTCCCGGGCGGAGGGCGTAGAGATACGCAGTATTTT.